This entry features one T cell receptor beta chain sequence. No antigen is known for it. This specimen belongs to a study of PD-1 blockade in classical Hodgkin lymphoma. Trimming cost V 2 bases and J 5 bases; bases outside gene matches: 6. Germline V gene lookup returns CDR1 SGHRS and CDR2 YFSETQ. The CDR3 has 14 amino acids. Only in-frame clones appear in the TCRdb table, and some are missing; sequencing was by immunoSEQ multiplex PCR. Among fewer than 15,000 clones listed, 85% to 90% were seen once. Study-wide points: Those starting nivolumab under 1 year post-ASCT were excluded. Repertoire differences lack defined causes, possibly disease activity or prior therapy. Relapsed/refractory patients reportedly had the lowest baseline TCR diversity, below newly diagnosed patients, who were below healthy donors.

Following autologous stem cell transplantation, relapse occurred in every patient, and exposure to brentuximab vedotin varied. Negative magnetic selection isolated CD4+ T cells from thawed PBMCs. Reported best responses ranged across complete response, partial response or progressive disease. The starting material was CD4+ T cells from blood, obtained at baseline. The receptor's source is a human donor with classical Hodgkin lymphoma. The genes are TRBV5-1 and TRBJ2-7; TRBD2 matches 8 bases. The CDR3 nucleotides read TGCGCCAGCAGCTTTGGCGGGGGGCCGGACGAGCAGTACTTC. It is translated as CASSFGGGPDEQYF.